The TCR beta chain described here comes from a study of T cells in Graves' hyperthyroidism and ophthalmopathy. Patients aged 18 to 65 had newly diagnosed hyperthyroidism lasting under 2 months. TCR beta CDR3 regions were amplified from RNA. The HTBI primer set served for first-round RT-PCR of the TCR CDR3. TCRdb fed the multiplex PCR reads into MiXCR, producing one record per CDR3 protein. Of hundreds of thousands of distinct CDR3 sequences in the sample, 35% to 55% were seen once. CDR1 SGHAT and CDR2 FQDESV come from the germline V gene (reference sequence). The CDR3 spans 15 residues. With V trimmed by 4 bases and J by 4 bases, 7 bases remained unmatched.

The V call is TRBV11-1, the J call TRBJ2-7, with TRBD2 matching over 10 bases. The receptor was isolated from a woman in her late teens or twenties with Graves' hyperthyroidism. Material: peripheral blood or thyroid tissue (not recorded which). The CDR3 spells CASSSTLAGEYEQYF. Written as DNA, the CDR3 is TGTGCCAGCAGCTCCACGCTAGCGGGAGAGTACGAGCAGTACTTC.